The rows below give T cell receptor beta chains drawn from one sample of a study of patients and donors after allogeneic stem cell transplantation. TCRdb reprocessed the RT-PCR reads via MiXCR and lists one record per CDR3 protein. The data contain over 400,000 distinct CDR3 sequences, about a sixth of them singletons. The sequenced material came from blood, either unsorted or a sorted T cell fraction (not recorded which). Receptor source: a human donor who was either an allogeneic HSCT recipient or a stem cell or donor lymphocyte infusion donor (not recorded which). It is not recorded whose cells these are; they may come from a transplant donor. The CDR3 runs from the conserved cysteine through the conserved F or W. The order of the fields is CDR3 DNA, CDR3 protein, D gene, J gene, clone size, V gene. A D gene is named only where the DNA matches it firmly. Clone size is not always given. Where it is, it says once, few, many or a class for expanded clones.

CDR3 DNA: TGCAGTGCTGGGGGGAGACAGGCTATCGACGAGCAGTACTTC
CDR3 protein: CSAGGRQAIDEQYF
D gene: -
J gene: TRBJ2-7
clone size: few
V gene: TRBV20-1

CDR3 DNA: TGCGCCAGCAGCCAAGCCGGGGAGGGGACAGGGTATTCACCCCTCCACTTT
CDR3 protein: CASSQAGEGTGYSPLHF
D gene: TRBD1
J gene: TRBJ1-6
clone size: -
V gene: TRBV4-1

CDR3 DNA: TGTGCCAGCTCACCACTGTACCCAAGAAGGGAGCAGTACTTC
CDR3 protein: CASSPLYPRREQYF
D gene: -
J gene: TRBJ2-7
clone size: few
V gene: TRBV18

CDR3 DNA: TGTGCCAGCAGCTTATATGGCCACTACGAGCAGTACTTC
CDR3 protein: CASSLYGHYEQYF
D gene: -
J gene: TRBJ2-7
clone size: -
V gene: TRBV7-8

CDR3 DNA: TGTGCCAGCAGCTTAGAACTGTGGGACTACCTAAAAATTACGGGAGAGACCCAGTACTTC
CDR3 protein: CASSLELWDYLKITGETQYF
D gene: TRBD2
J gene: TRBJ2-5
clone size: many
V gene: TRBV11-2

CDR3 DNA: TGTGCCAGCCTTTCGAGCCAAGGGACTATAGGTGAAAAACTGTTTTTT
CDR3 protein: CASLSSQGTIGEKLFF
D gene: -
J gene: TRBJ1-4
clone size: -
V gene: TRBV25-1

CDR3 DNA: TGTGCCAGCAGCGCGGGGACATTCAGGCAAGAGACCCAGTACTTC
CDR3 protein: CASSAGTFRQETQYF
D gene: -
J gene: TRBJ2-5
clone size: -
V gene: TRBV7-9

CDR3 DNA: TGTGCGTCGACAGGGTGGGGTGAAAAACTGTTTTTT
CDR3 protein: CASTGWGEKLFF
D gene: TRBD1
J gene: TRBJ1-4
clone size: few
V gene: TRBV25-1

CDR3 DNA: TGCAGTGCTCCCGGGGGGGCCAGAGATAACTATGGCTACACCTTC
CDR3 protein: CSAPGGARDNYGYTF
D gene: -
J gene: TRBJ1-2
clone size: -
V gene: TRBV20-1

CDR3 DNA: TGTGCCAGCAGCTTAGCCAACCTGAGGGGCTACACCTTC
CDR3 protein: CASSLANLRGYTF
D gene: -
J gene: TRBJ1-2
clone size: few
V gene: TRBV7-9

CDR3 DNA: TGTGCCAGCAGCAAGGACAGGGGAATCACCGGGGAGCTGTTTTTT
CDR3 protein: CASSKDRGITGELFF
D gene: TRBD1
J gene: TRBJ2-2
clone size: -
V gene: TRBV7-2

CDR3 DNA: TGCGCCAGCAGCCAAGAGGGGGGCCGTGGCACCGGGGAGCTGTTTTTT
CDR3 protein: CASSQEGGRGTGELFF
D gene: -
J gene: TRBJ2-2
clone size: many
V gene: TRBV4-3

CDR3 DNA: TGTGCCAGCAGTTACACAGGGGGGCGCACTGAAGCTTTCTTT
CDR3 protein: CASSYTGGRTEAFF
D gene: TRBD1
J gene: TRBJ1-1
clone size: few
V gene: TRBV12-3/TRBV12-4

CDR3 DNA: TGCGCCAGCAGCGAAAACGGCCATAATTCACCCCTCCACTTT
CDR3 protein: CASSENGHNSPLHF
D gene: -
J gene: TRBJ1-6
clone size: few
V gene: TRBV5-1

CDR3 DNA: TGTGCCATCAGTGGGGAACTGGGGATGAACACCGGGGAGCTGTTTTTT
CDR3 protein: CAISGELGMNTGELFF
D gene: -
J gene: TRBJ2-2
clone size: -
V gene: TRBV10-3

CDR3 DNA: TGTGCCAGCAGCCAAGAAATGGGGCTGGCGCAGTATTTT
CDR3 protein: CASSQEMGLAQYF
D gene: -
J gene: TRBJ2-3
clone size: few
V gene: TRBV3-1

CDR3 DNA: TGTGCCACCAGCCCCCAGGGTACCTCCTACGAGCAGTACTTC
CDR3 protein: CATSPQGTSYEQYF
D gene: -
J gene: TRBJ2-7
clone size: -
V gene: TRBV15